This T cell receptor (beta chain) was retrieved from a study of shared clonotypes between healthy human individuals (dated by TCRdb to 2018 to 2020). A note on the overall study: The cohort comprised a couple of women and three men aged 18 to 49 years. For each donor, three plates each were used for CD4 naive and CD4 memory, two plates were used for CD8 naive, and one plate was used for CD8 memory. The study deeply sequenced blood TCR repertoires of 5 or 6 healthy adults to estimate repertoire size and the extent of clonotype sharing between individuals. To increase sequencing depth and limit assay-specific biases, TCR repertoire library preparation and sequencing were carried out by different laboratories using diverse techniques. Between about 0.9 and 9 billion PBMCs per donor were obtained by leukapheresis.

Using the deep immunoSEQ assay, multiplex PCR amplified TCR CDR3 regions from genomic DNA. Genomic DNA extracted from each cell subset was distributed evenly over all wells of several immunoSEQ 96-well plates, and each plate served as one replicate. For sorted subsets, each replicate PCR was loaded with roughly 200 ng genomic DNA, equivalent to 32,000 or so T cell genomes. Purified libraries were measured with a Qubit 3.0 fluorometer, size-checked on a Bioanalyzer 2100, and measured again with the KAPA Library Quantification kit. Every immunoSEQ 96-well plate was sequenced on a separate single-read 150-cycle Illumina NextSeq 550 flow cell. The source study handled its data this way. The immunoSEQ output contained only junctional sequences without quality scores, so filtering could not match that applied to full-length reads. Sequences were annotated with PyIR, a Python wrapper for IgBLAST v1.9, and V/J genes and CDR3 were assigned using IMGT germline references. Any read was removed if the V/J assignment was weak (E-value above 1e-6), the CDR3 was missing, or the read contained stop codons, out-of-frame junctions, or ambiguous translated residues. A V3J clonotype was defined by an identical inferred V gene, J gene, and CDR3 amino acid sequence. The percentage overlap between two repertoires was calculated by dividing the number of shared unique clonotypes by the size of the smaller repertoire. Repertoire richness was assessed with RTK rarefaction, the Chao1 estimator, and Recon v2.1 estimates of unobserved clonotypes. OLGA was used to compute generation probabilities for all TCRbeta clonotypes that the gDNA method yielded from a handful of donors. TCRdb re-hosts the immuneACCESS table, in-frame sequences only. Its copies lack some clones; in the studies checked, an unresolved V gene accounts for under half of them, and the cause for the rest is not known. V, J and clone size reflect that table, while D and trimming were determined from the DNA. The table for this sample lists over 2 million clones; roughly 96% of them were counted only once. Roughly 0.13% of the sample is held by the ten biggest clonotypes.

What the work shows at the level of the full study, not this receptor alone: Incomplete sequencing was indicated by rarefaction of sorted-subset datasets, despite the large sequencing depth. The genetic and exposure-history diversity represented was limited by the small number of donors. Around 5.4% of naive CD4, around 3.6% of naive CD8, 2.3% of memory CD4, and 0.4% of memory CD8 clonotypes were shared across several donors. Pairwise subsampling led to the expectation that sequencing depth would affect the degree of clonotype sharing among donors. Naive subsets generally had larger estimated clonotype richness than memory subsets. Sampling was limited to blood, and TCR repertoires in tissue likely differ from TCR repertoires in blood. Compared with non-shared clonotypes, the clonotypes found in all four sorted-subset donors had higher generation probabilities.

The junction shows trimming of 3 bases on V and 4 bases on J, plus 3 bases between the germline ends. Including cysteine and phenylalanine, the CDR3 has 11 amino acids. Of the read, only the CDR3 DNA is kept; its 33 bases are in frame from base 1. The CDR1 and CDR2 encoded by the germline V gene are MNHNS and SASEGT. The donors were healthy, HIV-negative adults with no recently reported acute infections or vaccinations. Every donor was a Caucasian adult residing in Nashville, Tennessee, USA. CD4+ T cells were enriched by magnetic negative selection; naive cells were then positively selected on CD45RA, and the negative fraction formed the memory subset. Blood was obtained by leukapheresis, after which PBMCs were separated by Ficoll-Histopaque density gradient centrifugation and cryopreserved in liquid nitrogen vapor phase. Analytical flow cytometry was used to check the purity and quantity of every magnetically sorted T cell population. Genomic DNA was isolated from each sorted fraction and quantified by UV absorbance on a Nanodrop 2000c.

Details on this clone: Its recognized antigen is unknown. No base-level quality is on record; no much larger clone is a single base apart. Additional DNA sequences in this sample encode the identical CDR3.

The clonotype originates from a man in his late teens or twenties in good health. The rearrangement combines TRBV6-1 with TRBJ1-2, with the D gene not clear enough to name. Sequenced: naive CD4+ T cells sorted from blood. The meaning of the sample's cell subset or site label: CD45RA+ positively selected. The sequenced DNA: TGTGCCAGCAGTGAGGTCTATGGCTACACCTTC. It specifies CASSEVYGYTF.